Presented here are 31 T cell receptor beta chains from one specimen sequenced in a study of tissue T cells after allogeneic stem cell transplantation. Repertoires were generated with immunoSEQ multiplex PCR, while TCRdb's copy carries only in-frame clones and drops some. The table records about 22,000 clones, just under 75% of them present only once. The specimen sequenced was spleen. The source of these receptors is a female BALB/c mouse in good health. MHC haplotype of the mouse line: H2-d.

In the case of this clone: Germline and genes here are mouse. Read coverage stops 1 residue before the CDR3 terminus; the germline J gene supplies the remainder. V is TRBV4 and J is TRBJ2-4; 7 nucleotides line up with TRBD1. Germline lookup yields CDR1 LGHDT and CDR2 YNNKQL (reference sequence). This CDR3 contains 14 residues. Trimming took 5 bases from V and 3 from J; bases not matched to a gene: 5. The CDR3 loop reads CASSTRQGQNTLYF. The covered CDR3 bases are TGTGCCAGCAGCACGCGACAGGGACAAAACACCTTGTAC.

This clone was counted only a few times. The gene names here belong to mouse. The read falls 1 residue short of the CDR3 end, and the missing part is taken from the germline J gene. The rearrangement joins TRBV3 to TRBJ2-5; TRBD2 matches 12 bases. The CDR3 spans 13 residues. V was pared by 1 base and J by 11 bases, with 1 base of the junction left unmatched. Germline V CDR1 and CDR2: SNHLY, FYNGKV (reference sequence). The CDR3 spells CASSLEGLGGQYF. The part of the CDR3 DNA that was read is TGTGCCAGCAGCTTAGAGGGACTGGGGGGCCAGTAC.

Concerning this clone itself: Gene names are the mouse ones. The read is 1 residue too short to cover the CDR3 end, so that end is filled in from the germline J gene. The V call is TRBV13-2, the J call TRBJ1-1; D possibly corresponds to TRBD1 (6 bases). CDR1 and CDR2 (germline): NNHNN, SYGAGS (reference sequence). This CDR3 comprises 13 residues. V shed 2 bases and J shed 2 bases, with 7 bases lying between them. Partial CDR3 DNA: TGTGCCAGCGGTGAAGGGGGTAACACAGAAGTCTTC. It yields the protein CASGEGGNTEVF. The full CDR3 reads CASGEGGNTEVFF.

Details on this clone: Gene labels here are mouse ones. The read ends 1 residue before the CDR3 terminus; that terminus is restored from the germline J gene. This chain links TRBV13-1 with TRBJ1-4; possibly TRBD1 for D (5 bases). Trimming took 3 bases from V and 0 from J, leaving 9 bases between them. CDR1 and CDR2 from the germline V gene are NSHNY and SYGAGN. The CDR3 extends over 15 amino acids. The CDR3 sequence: CASSGQGISNERLFF. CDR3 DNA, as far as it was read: TGTGCCAGCAGTGGTCAGGGAATTTCCAACGAAAGATTATTT.

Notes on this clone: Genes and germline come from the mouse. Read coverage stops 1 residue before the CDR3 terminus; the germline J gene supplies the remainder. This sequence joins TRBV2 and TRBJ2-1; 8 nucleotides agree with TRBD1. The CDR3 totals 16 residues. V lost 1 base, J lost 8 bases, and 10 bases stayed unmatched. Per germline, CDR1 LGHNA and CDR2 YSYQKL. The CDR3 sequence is CASSQAPGGAGTEQFF. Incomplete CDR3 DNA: TGTGCCAGCAGCCAAGCTCCAGGGGGCGCGGGGACTGAGCAGTTC.

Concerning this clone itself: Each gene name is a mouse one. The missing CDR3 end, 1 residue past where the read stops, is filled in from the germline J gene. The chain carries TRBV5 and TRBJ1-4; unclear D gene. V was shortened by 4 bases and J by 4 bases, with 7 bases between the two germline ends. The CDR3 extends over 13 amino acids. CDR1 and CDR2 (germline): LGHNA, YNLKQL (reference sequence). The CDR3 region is CASSPYINERLFF. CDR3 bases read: TGTGCCAGCAGCCCATACATCAACGAAAGATTATTT.

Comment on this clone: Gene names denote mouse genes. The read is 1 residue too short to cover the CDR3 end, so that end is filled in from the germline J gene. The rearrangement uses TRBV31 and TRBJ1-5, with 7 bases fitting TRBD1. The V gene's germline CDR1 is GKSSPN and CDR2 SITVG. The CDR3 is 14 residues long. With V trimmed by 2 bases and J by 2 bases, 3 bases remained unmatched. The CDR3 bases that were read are TGTGCCTGGAGTAAGGGGGCAGACAACCAGGCTCCGCTT. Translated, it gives CAWSKGADNQAPL. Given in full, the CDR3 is CAWSKGADNQAPLF. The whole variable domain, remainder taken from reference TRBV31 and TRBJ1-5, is AQTIHQWPVAEIKAVGSPLSLGCTIKGKSSPNLYWYWQATGGTLQQLFYSITVGQVESVVQLNLSASRPKDDQFILSTEKLLLSHSGFYLCAWSKGADNQAPLFGEGTRLSVL.

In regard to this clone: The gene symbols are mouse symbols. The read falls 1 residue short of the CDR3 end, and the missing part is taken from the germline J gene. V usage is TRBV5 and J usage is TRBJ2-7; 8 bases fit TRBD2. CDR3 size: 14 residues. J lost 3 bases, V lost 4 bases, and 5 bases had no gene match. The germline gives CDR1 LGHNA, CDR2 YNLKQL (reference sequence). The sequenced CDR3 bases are TGTGCCAGCAGCCCTACTGGGGGCCTCTATGAACAGTAC. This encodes CASSPTGGLYEQY. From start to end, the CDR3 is CASSPTGGLYEQYF.

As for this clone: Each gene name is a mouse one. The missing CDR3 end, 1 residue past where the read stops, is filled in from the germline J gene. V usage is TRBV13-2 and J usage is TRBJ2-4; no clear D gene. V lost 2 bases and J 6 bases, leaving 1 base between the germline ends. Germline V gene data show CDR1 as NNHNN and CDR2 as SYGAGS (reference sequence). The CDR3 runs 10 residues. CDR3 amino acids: CASGENTLYF. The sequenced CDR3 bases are TGTGCCAGCGGTGAGAACACCTTGTAC.

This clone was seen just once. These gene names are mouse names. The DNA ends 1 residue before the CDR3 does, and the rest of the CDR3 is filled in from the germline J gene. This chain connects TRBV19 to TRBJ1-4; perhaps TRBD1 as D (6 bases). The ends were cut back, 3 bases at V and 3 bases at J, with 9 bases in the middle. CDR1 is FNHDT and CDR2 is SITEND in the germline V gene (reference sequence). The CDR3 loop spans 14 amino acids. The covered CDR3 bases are TGTGCCAGCAGTACCGGGACAACCAACGAAAGATTATTT. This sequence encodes CASSTGTTNERLF. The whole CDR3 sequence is CASSTGTTNERLFF.

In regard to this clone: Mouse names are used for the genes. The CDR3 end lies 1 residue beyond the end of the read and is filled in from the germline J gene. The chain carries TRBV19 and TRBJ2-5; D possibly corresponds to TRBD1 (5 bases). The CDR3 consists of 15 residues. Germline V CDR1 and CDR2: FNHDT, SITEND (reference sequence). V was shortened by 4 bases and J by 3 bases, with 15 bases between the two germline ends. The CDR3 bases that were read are TGTGCCAGCAGTCCCCGGCAGGGAGGGCAAGACACCCAGTAC. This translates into CASSPRQGGQDTQY. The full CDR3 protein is CASSPRQGGQDTQYF.

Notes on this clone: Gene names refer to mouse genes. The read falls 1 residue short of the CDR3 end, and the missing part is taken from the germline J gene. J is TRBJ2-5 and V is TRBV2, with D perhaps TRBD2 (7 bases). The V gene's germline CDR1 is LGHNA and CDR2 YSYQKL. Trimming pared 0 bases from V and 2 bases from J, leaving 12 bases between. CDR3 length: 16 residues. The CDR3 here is CASSQDRGGVQDTQYF. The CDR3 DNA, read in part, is TGTGCCAGCAGCCAAGATAGGGGGGGGGTCCAAGACACCCAGTAC.

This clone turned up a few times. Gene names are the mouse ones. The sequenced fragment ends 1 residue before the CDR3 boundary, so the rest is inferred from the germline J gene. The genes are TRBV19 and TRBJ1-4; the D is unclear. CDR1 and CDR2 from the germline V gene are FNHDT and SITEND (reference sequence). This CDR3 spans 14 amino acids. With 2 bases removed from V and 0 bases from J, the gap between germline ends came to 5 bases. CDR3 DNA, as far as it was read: TGTGCCAGCAGTATCGGCGTTTCCAACGAAAGATTATTT. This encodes CASSIGVSNERLF. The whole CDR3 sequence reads CASSIGVSNERLFF. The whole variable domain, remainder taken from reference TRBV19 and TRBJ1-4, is GGIITQTPKFLIGQEGQKLTLKCQQNFNHDTMYWYRQDSGKGLRLIYYSITENDLQKGDLSEGYDASREKKSSFSLTVTSAQKNEMAVFLCASSIGVSNERLFFGHGTKLSVL.

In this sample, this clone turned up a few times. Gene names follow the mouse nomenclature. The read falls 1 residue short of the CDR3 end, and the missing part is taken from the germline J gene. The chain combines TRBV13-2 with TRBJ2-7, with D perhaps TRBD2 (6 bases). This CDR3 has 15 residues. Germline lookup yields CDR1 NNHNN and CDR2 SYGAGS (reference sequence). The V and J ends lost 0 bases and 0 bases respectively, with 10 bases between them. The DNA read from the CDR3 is TGTGCCAGCGGTGATGCTGGGACTAGCTCCTATGAACAGTAC. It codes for CASGDAGTSSYEQY. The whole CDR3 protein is CASGDAGTSSYEQYF.

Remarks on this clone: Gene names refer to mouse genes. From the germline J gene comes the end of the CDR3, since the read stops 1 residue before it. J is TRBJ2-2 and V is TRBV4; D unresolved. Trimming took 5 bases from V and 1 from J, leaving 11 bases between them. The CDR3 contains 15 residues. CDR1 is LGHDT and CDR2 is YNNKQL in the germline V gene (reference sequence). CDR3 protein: CASSQRQKNTGQLYF. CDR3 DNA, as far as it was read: TGTGCCAGCAGCCAGAGGCAAAAAAACACCGGGCAGCTCTAC.

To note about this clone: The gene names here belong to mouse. Incomplete CDR3 DNA: TGTGCCAGCAGCCAAGTGGGGAGGGGAGACACCCAGTAC. Translating gives CASSQVGRGDTQY. The CDR3 reads in full as CASSQVGRGDTQYF. The genes are TRBV2 and TRBJ2-5; the D call may be TRBD1 or TRBD2 (5 bases each). The read ends 1 residue early relative to the CDR3; the germline J gene fills the gap. Germline CDR1 and CDR2: LGHNA and YSYQKL. The V end was cut by 1 base, the J end by 5 bases, with 10 bases between. The CDR3 runs to 14 residues.

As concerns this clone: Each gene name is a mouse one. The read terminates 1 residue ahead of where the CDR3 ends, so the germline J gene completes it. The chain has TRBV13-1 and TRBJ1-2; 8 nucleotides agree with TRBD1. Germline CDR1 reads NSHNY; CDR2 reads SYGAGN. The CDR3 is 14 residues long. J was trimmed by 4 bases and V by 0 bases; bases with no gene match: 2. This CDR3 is CASSDGQGSSDYTF. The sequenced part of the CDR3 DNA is TGTGCCAGCAGTGATGGACAGGGGTCCTCCGACTACACC.

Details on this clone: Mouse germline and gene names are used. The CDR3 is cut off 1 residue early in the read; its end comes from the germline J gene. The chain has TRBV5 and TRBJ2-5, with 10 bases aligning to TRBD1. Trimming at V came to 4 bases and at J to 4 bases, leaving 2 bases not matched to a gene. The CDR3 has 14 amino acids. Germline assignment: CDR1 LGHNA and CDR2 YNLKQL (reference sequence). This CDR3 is CASSLGQGEDTQYF. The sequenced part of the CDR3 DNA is TGTGCCAGCAGCCTCGGACAGGGGGAAGACACCCAGTAC.

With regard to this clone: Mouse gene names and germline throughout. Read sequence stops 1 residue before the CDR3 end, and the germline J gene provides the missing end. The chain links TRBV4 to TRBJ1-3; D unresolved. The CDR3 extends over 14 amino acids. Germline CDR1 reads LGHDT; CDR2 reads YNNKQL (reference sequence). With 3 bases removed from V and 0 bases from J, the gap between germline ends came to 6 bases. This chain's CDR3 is CASSYFLSGNTLYF. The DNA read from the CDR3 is TGTGCCAGCAGCTATTTTCTTTCTGGAAATACGCTCTAT.

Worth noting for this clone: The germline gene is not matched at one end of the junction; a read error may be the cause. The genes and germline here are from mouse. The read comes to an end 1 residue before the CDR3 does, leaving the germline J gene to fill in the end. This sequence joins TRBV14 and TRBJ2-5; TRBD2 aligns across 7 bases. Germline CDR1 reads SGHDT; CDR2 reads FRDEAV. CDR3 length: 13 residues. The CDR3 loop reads CASGLGGEDTQYF. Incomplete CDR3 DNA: TGTGCCAGCGGTTTGGGGGGAGAGGACACCCAGTAC.

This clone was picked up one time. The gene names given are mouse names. The CDR3 region is CASSPTGVAETLYF. The DNA read from the CDR3 is TGTGCCAGCAGCCCCACAGGGGTCGCAGAAACGCTGTAT. J is TRBJ2-3 and V is TRBV5; 7 bases match TRBD1. The read falls 1 residue short of the CDR3 end, and the missing part is taken from the germline J gene. V dropped 4 bases and J dropped 3; count of bases not matched to a gene: 4. The CDR3 length is 14 residues. Per germline, CDR1 LGHNA and CDR2 YNLKQL (reference sequence).

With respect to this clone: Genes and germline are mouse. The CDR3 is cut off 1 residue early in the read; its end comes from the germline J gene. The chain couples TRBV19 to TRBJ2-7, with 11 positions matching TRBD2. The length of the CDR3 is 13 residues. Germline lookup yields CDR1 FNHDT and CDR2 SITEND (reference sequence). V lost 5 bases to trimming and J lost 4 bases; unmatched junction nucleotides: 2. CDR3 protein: CASSRTGGYEQYF. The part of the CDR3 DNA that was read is TGTGCCAGCAGCAGGACTGGGGGGTATGAACAGTAC.

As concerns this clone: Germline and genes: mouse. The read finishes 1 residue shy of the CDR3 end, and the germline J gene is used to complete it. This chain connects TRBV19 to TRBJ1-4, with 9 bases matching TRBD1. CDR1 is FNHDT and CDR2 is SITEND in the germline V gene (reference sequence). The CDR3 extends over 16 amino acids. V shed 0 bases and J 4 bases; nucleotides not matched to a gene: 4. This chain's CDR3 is CASSIAGQGFNERLFF. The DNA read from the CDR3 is TGTGCCAGCAGTATAGCCGGACAGGGGTTCAACGAAAGATTATTT.

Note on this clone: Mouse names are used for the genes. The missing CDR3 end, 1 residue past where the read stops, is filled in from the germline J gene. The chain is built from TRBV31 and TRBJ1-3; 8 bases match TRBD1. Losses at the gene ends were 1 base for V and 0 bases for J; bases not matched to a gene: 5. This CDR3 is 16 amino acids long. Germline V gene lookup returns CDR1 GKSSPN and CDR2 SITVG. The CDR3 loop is CAWSRQGTNSGNTLYF. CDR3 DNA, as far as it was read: TGTGCCTGGAGTCGACAGGGGACCAATTCTGGAAATACGCTCTAT.

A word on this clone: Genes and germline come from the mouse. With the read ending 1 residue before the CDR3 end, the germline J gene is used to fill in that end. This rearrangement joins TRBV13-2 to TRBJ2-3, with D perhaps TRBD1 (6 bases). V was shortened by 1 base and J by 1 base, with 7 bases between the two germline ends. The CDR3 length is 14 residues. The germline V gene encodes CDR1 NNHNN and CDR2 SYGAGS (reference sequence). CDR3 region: CASGDHRGAETLYF. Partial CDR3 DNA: TGTGCCAGCGGTGATCACAGGGGTGCAGAAACGCTGTAT.

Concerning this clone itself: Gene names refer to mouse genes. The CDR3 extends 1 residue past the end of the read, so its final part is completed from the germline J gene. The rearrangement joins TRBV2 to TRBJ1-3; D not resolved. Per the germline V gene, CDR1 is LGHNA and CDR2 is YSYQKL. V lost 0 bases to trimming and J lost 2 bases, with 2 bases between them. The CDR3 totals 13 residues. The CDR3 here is CASSQDTGNTLYF. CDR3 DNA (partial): TGTGCCAGCAGCCAAGACACTGGAAATACGCTCTAT.

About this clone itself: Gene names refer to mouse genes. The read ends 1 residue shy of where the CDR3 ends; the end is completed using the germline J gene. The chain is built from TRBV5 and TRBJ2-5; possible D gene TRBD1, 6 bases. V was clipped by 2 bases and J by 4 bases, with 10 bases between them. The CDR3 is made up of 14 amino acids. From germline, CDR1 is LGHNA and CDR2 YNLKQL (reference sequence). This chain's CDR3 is CASSQRGQKDTQYF. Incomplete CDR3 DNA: TGTGCCAGCAGCCAAAGGGGACAAAAAGACACCCAGTAC.

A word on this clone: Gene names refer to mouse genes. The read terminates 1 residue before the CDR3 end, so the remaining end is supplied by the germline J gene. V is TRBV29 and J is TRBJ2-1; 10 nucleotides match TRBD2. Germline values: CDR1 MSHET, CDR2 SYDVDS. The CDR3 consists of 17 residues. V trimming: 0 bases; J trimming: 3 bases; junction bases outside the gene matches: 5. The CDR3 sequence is CASSLSTWGGAYAEQFF. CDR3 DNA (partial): TGTGCTAGCAGTTTATCGACCTGGGGGGGCGCCTATGCTGAGCAGTTC.

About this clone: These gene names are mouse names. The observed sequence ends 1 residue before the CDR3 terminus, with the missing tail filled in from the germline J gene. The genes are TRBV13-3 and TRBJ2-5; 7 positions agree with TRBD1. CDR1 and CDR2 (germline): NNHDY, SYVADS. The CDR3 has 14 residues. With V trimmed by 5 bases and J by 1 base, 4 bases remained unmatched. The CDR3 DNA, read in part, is TGTGCCAGCAGCCACAGGGGTGACCAAGACACCCAGTAC. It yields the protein CASSHRGDQDTQY. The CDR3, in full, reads CASSHRGDQDTQYF.

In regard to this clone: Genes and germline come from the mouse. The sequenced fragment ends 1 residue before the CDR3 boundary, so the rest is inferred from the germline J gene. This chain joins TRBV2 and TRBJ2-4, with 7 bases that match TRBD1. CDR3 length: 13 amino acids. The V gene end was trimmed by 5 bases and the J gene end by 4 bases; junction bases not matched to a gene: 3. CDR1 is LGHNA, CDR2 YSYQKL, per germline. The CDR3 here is CASSSGQKNTLYF. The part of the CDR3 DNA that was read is TGTGCCAGCAGCTCGGGACAGAAAAACACCTTGTAC.

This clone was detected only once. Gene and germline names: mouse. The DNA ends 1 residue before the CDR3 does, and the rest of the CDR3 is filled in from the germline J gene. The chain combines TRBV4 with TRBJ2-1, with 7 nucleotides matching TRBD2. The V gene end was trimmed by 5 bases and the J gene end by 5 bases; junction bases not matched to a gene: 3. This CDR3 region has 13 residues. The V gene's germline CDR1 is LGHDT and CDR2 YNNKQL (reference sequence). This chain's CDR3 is CASSPGGDAEQFF. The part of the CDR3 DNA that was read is TGTGCCAGCAGCCCGGGGGGGGATGCTGAGCAGTTC.